The text below deals with one T cell receptor (beta chain). Its antigen remains unidentified. The protocol was immunoSEQ multiplex PCR, while the TCRdb copy is restricted to in-frame clones and leaves out a portion. The sample consists of about 2.1 million clones, 93% of them appearing once. Naive-designated CD8 cells lacked CD45RO, were positively enriched for CCR7, and omitted terminally differentiated effector memory CD45RA+ cells. Adult Caucasians living in Nashville, Tennessee made up all of the donors. With V trimmed by 4 bases and J by 8 bases, 15 bases remained unmatched. This CDR3 comprises 16 residues. Germline CDR1 is SGDLS and CDR2 is YYNGEE. These data come from a study of shared clonotypes between healthy human individuals. General study points: Depth of sequencing was expected to influence donor clonotype sharing. In general, naive subsets displayed greater estimated richness than memory subsets did.

The sample taken for sequencing was naive CD8+ T cells from PBMCs. J is TRBJ2-1 and V is TRBV9; TRBD2 matches 7 bases. This receptor was obtained from a man younger than 30 in good health. Some clones in this sample may be carry-over from other donors' samples. DNA for the CDR3: TGTGCCAGCAGCTCCCTCGAGGCGGGAGAACGGGATGAGCAGTTCTTC. It codes for CASSSLEAGERDEQFF. Combining the CDR3 with reference TRBV9 and TRBJ2-1 gives the whole variable domain DSGVTQTPKHLITATGQRVTLRCSPRSGDLSVYWYQQSLDQGLQFLIQYYNGEERAKGNILERFSAQQFPDLHSELNLSSLELGDSALYFCASSSLEAGERDEQFFGPGTRLTVL.